This T cell receptor beta chain derives from a study of response to subunit inactivated influenza vaccine. Study outcomes and limitations: Authors suggested each seasonal influenza vaccination recruits few new T cells.

The CDR3 has 16 amino acids. J was trimmed by 6 bases and V by 2 bases; bases with no gene match: 9. The germline CDR1 and CDR2 sequences are LGHNA and YSLEER. TCRdb reprocessed the RT-PCR reads via MiXCR and lists one record per CDR3 protein. The data show about 700,000 distinct CDR3 sequences, with 12% to 15% seen just once and about 7.6% held by the top ten. This clonotype showed up just a few times. The antigen is unknown. The chain couples TRBV4-3 to TRBJ2-1; 8 nucleotides agree with TRBD2. Sequences were derived from PBMCs from blood, sampled 14 to 15 days before vaccination. The source is a man aged 50 to 59 who received an inactivated influenza vaccine. In DNA form, the CDR3 reads TGCGCCAGCAGCCAACAAACTAGCGGAATTCTCAATGAGCAGTTCTTC. Translating gives CASSQQTSGILNEQFF.